This passage covers 4 T cell receptor beta chains from one sample sequenced in a study of T cell responses to AZD1222 COVID-19 vaccine. Data came from immunoSEQ multiplex PCR; TCRdb stores just in-frame clones and leaves some out. The sample lists 130,000 or so clones; approximately 83% were seen once. Specimen: peripheral blood, collected on day 0 of AZD1222 vaccination. Receptor source: an adult in good health.

The genes are TRBV9 and TRBJ2-7; 10 nucleotides match TRBD2. V shed 1 base, J shed 0 bases, and the junction held 4 bases outside the gene matches. Germline CDR1 and CDR2: SGDLS and YYNGEE. The CDR3 sequence is 16 residues long. In nucleotides, the CDR3 is TGTGCCAGCAGCGTACAAGCGGGAGGGCTCTCCTACGAGCAGTACTTC. This codes for CASSVQAGGLSYEQYF.

This chain uses TRBV7-9 with TRBJ1-1; perhaps TRBD1 as D (5 bases). The CDR3 has 13 amino acids. Germline V gene lookup returns CDR1 SEHNR and CDR2 FQNEAQ (reference sequence). Trimming left V 5 bases short and J 3 bases short, with 10 bases between. CDR3 sequence (DNA): TGTGCCAGCAGCGCAGGGATAGACACTGAAGCTTTCTTT. Translation: CASSAGIDTEAFF.

This chain links TRBV6-4 with TRBJ2-5; D remains unclear. Trimming took off 6 bases at V and 5 bases at J, with 4 bases between the two ends. The CDR3 runs 10 residues. Germline lookup yields CDR1 MRHNA and CDR2 SNTAGT. CDR3 protein: CASREETQYF. The CDR3 nucleotides read TGTGCCAGCAGGGAGGAGACCCAGTACTTC.

This chain links TRBV11-3 with TRBJ1-2; possible D gene TRBD1, 6 bases. The V end was cut by 1 base, the J end by 3 bases, with 6 bases between. Germline V gene sequence: CDR1 SGHNT, CDR2 YENEEA. The CDR3 runs to 13 residues. The CDR3 protein is CASSLGTDYGYTF. The CDR3 nucleotides are TGTGCCAGCAGCTTAGGGACAGACTATGGCTACACCTTC.